This TCR beta chain comes out of a study of blood T cells in healthy people across ages. A second PCR, run for about 7 to 11 cycles, used a sample-barcoded 5' primer plus a J-beta primer mix. From the 5' RACE reads, TCRdb called clonotypes with MiXCR, one entry per CDR3 protein. Of about 510,000 distinct CDR3 sequences listed, roughly a quarter are singletons. Whole-study results and caveats: In the absence of known donor CMV status, changes in expanded clonotypes were possibly confounded. More naive CD4+ cells and higher diversity were found in long-lived than in aged donors.

This CDR3 has 16 amino acids. From germline, CDR1 is MGHRA and CDR2 YSYEKL. Each of the donors had roughly 9.7 milliliters of peripheral blood drawn into EDTA-treated Vacutainer tubes. This clonotype came up a few times. Its antigen is unknown. These records were also assigned to another study, of T cells of mothers and their children.

The chain couples TRBV4-1 to TRBJ2-5; perhaps TRBD2 as D (5 bases). The J call could be wrong; TRBJ2-7 is a better fit for the DNA end. This receptor was obtained from a boy between 2 and 10 years old in good health. The source material was blood. The CDR3 nucleotides are TGCGCCAGCAGCCAAGAGGGAGACCCTAGCTCCTACGAGCAGTACTTC. It encodes CASSQEGDPSSYEQYF.